This entry lists 18 T cell receptor beta chains sequenced from one sample in a study of T cells in localized non-small cell lung cancer. The assay was immunoSEQ multiplex PCR, and TCRdb's table has in-frame clones only and misses some. The table lists about 59,000 clones, about nine tenths of them singletons. The specimen comprised peripheral blood, sampled before any cancer treatment. The receptor set was obtained from a man aged 40-75 years with stage I lung adenocarcinoma.

This chain uses TRBV2 with TRBJ2-7; perhaps TRBD2 as D (6 bases). CDR1 is SNHLY and CDR2 is FYNNEI in the germline V gene. The CDR3 totals 15 residues. V lost 1 base and J 2 bases, leaving 12 bases between the germline ends. The CDR3 reads CASSEEGTWAYEQYF. CDR3 DNA: TGTGCCAGCAGTGAAGAGGGGACTTGGGCCTACGAGCAGTACTTC.

V is TRBV18 and J is TRBJ2-5; TRBD2 aligns across 8 bases. Trimming took 2 bases from V and 5 from J; bases not matched to a gene: 4. This CDR3 spans 14 amino acids. Per the germline V gene, CDR1 is KGHSH and CDR2 is LQKENI. CDR3 region: CASSPAGGVETQYF. CDR3 nucleotide sequence: TGTGCCAGCTCACCAGCGGGGGGAGTGGAGACCCAGTACTTC.

The chain links TRBV29-1 to TRBJ2-3, with D uncertain. Deletions cut 3 bases from V and 5 bases from J, with 6 bases between. This CDR3 is 11 amino acids long. Germline lookup yields CDR1 SQVTM and CDR2 ANQGSEA. CDR3 DNA: TGCAGCGTTGACCGCAGAGATACGCAGTATTTT. Translation gives CSVDRRDTQYF.

The chain has TRBV10-3 and TRBJ2-1; 8 bases match TRBD2. The CDR3 has 13 residues. Germline assignment: CDR1 ENHRY and CDR2 SYGVKD. Losses at the gene ends were 4 bases for V and 7 bases for J; bases not matched to a gene: 3. The CDR3 coding sequence is TGTGCCATCAGTGGGGGACTAGAGAATGAGCAGTTCTTC. Protein: CAISGGLENEQFF.

This clone was counted only a few times. The chain uses TRBV6-1 and TRBJ2-2; D remains unclear. The CDR3 length is 15 residues. In germline, CDR1 is MNHNS, CDR2 SASEGT. Trimming removed 2 bases at V and 0 bases at J, with 7 bases between. The CDR3 is CASSELWANTGELFF. The CDR3 DNA reads TGTGCCAGCAGTGAACTGTGGGCGAACACCGGGGAGCTGTTTTTT.

The chain has TRBV19 and TRBJ1-2; 10 bases fit TRBD1. Germline trimming cut 5 bases from V and 0 bases from J; bases unmatched to any gene: 3. Germline CDR1 is LNHDA and CDR2 is SQIVND (reference sequence). This CDR3 contains 15 residues. As DNA, the CDR3 is TGTGCCAGTAGTTCGGACAGGGGGACTAACTATGGCTACACCTTC. Protein sequence: CASSSDRGTNYGYTF.

The chain links TRBV30 to TRBJ2-7, with 12 bases aligning to TRBD2. Germline CDR1 and CDR2: GTSNPN and SVGIG (reference sequence). V gave up 4 bases and J gave up 3 bases; unmatched junction bases: 4. The length of the CDR3 is 14 residues. This CDR3 is CAWKLAGGSYEQYF. The CDR3 DNA follows: TGTGCCTGGAAACTAGCGGGGGGAAGCTACGAGCAGTACTTC.

The CDR3 DNA reads TGTGCCAGCAGCTATGGGCGGATCAATCAGCCCCAGCATTTT. It translates to CASSYGRINQPQHF. V gene TRBV28 combines with J gene TRBJ1-5; D unresolved. The CDR3 has 14 residues. Per germline, CDR1 MDHEN and CDR2 SYDVKM. Trimming removed 6 bases at V and 3 bases at J, with 12 bases between.

The chain is built from TRBV5-1 and TRBJ2-5; 9 positions match TRBD2. Unmatched junction bases numbered 14, after V lost 0 bases and J lost 5 bases. The CDR3 has 18 residues. Germline V CDR1 and CDR2: SGHRS, YFSETQ. In DNA, the CDR3 is TGCGCCAGCAGCTTGGTTCGCGGGAGGGCCGGGTCCCTGGAGACCCAGTACTTC. It is translated as CASSLVRGRAGSLETQYF.

The genes are TRBV4-1 and TRBJ2-7; 11 positions match TRBD2. Germline CDR1 is MGHRA and CDR2 is YSYEKL. Unmatched junction bases numbered 16, after V lost 4 bases and J lost 2 bases. The CDR3 has 19 residues. The CDR3 reads CASSRGGGRRLAGTYEQYF. CDR3 sequence (DNA): TGCGCCAGCAGCCGGGGGGGCGGGAGAAGACTAGCGGGGACCTACGAGCAGTACTTC.

In nucleotides, the CDR3 is TGTGCCGGCACAGAGGGACAGTCTAACTATGGCTACACCTTC. This gives the protein CAGTEGQSNYGYTF. This sequence joins TRBV5-4 and TRBJ1-2; TRBD1 agrees at 7 bases. The V and J ends lost 10 bases and 0 bases, in that order; junction bases with no gene match: 9. Per the germline V gene, CDR1 is SGHNT and CDR2 is YYREEE (reference sequence). This CDR3 contains 14 residues.

This clone was seen a few times. The V gene is TRBV14, the J gene TRBJ2-5; 7 nucleotides match TRBD2. V was pared by 6 bases and J by 5 bases, with 9 bases of the junction left unmatched. CDR1 and CDR2 from the germline V gene are SGHDN and FVKESK. This CDR3 is built from 14 residues. The CDR3 nucleotides read TGTGCCAGCAGATCTAGCGGTCCTGGGGAGACCCAGTACTTC. Amino acid sequence: CASRSSGPGETQYF.

V is TRBV7-2 and J is TRBJ2-3, with 11 bases lining up with TRBD2. From germline, CDR1 is SGHTA and CDR2 FQGNSA. Trimming removed 5 bases from V and 0 bases from J; junction bases left unmatched: 4. The length of the CDR3 is 16 residues. CDR3 protein: CASSPTSGTSTDTQYF. CDR3 nucleotides: TGTGCCAGCAGCCCGACTAGCGGGACTAGCACAGATACGCAGTATTTT.

The V call is TRBV5-1, the J call TRBJ1-3, with TRBD1 matching 9 bases. Germline assignment: CDR1 SGHRS and CDR2 YFSETQ. V shed 3 bases and J 1 base; nucleotides not matched to a gene: 8. This CDR3 region has 17 residues. The CDR3 DNA reads TGCGCCAGCAGCTCTTTACCGGGACAGGGATCTGGAAACACCATATATTTT. As protein: CASSSLPGQGSGNTIYF.

The V and J genes are TRBV15 and TRBJ1-1; the match to TRBD1 covers 8 bases. Trimming at V came to 6 bases and at J to 5 bases, leaving 5 bases not matched to a gene. Per germline, CDR1 LNHNV and CDR2 YYDKDF (reference sequence). This CDR3 has 13 residues. CDR3 in DNA: TGTGCCACCAGACGGACAGGGACGACTGAAGCTTTCTTT. Translating it yields CATRRTGTTEAFF.

This chain connects TRBV25-1 to TRBJ2-5; 10 bases agree with TRBD2. This CDR3 spans 15 amino acids. Germline CDR1 and CDR2: MGHDK and SYGVNS. The V and J ends lost 7 bases and 3 bases, in that order; junction bases with no gene match: 8. CDR3 sequence reads: CASIKAGGPEETQYF. The CDR3 region has the DNA TGTGCCAGCATTAAAGCGGGAGGGCCGGAAGAGACCCAGTACTTC.

V gene TRBV10-3 combines with J gene TRBJ2-5, with 8 bases aligning to TRBD1. The germline V gene encodes CDR1 ENHRY and CDR2 SYGVKD. The junction had 5 bases not matched to a gene; V was cut back by 2 bases and J by 3 bases. The CDR3 has 15 amino acids. CDR3 coding DNA: TGTGCCATCAGTGAGGGGGCAGGGGGCGAAGAGACCCAGTACTTC. Protein product: CAISEGAGGEETQYF.

The J gene is TRBJ2-7, the V gene TRBV2; 8 positions agree with TRBD1. The CDR3 has 14 residues. Trimming took 6 bases from V and 3 from J; bases not matched to a gene: 7. Germline CDR1 and CDR2: SNHLY and FYNNEI. The DNA of the CDR3 is TGTGCCAGCAGGGACGGGACAGGAGACTACGAGCAGTACTTC. It translates to CASRDGTGDYEQYF.